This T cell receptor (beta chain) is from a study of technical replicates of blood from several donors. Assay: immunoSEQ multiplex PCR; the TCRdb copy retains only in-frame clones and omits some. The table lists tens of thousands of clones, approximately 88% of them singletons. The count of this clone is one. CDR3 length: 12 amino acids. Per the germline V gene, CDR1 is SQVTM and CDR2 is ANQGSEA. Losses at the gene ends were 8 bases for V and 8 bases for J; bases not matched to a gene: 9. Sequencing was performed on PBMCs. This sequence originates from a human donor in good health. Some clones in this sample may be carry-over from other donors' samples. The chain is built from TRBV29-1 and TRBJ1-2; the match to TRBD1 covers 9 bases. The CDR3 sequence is CSTLQGAGGYTF. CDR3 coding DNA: TGCAGCACTCTACAGGGGGCGGGAGGCTACACCTTC.